This T cell receptor (beta chain) was retrieved from a study of cytomegalovirus exposure and HLA in healthy donors. A multiplex PCR was run with 60 Vbeta primers and 13 Jbeta primers. Method: immunoSEQ multiplex PCR; TCRdb's copy keeps in-frame clones and lacks some. Of under 250,000 clones in the sample, roughly 85% were seen once. Whole-study results and caveats: Solely CMV serostatus was available to characterize immune exposure. Later work found that TCR association rates differed between HLA loci; DRB1 had the most and HLA-C the fewest. According to a later analysis, most TCR beta chains associated with CMV appeared HLA-restricted.

Of note for this clone: Its antigen remains unidentified.

The V gene's germline CDR1 is SQVTM and CDR2 ANQGSEA. The CDR3 consists of 14 residues. V dropped 3 bases and J dropped 4; count of bases not matched to a gene: 4. The TCR originated in a girl aged 2 to 9 in good health and CMV-seronegative. This chain connects TRBV29-1 to TRBJ2-3, with 10 bases matching TRBD2. The sample consisted of PBMCs. The CDR3, as DNA: TGCAGCGTTGATTTTCTAGCGGGAGCAGATACGCAGTATTTT. Protein product: CSVDFLAGADTQYF.